A selection of T cell receptor beta chains follows, all from one sample in a study of blood T cells in healthy people across ages. Using its own MiXCR run on the 5' RACE reads, TCRdb lists one record per CDR3 protein. The data hold 1.5 million to 2 million distinct CDR3 sequences, with 25% to 30% observed a single time. The sample was blood. These receptors originate from a young woman in good health. CDR3s include the opening cysteine and the closing phenylalanine or tryptophan. D genes are given only for firm matches. Clone size is not always given. Where it is, it says once, few, many or a class for expanded clones.

J,D,V,size,CDR3,DNA
TRBJ2-1,TRBD1,TRBV7-3,few,CASSTYRGTYNEQFF,TGTGCCAGCAGCACCTACAGGGGTACCTACAATGAGCAGTTCTTC
TRBJ2-3,-,TRBV6-2/TRBV6-3,-,CASSYRSSRPTDTQYF,TGTGCCAGCAGTTACAGGTCTAGCCGACCCACAGATACGCAGTATTTT
TRBJ2-7,-,TRBV29-1,-,CSVEDQGSGSYNEQYF,TGCAGCGTTGAAGATCAAGGTAGCGGCTCCTACAATGAGCAGTACTTC
TRBJ1-1,-,TRBV4-1,few,CASSQTPQGWSTNTEAFF,TGCGCCAGCAGCCAAACTCCTCAGGGATGGTCGACGAACACTGAAGCTTTCTTT
TRBJ2-7,-,TRBV6-2/TRBV6-3,many,CASGSIYYEQYF,TGTGCCAGCGGGAGTATTTACTACGAGCAGTACTTC
TRBJ2-7,-,TRBV9,many,CASSVAVAASGYEQYF,TGTGCCAGCAGCGTAGCCGTGGCGGCGAGCGGATACGAGCAGTACTTC
TRBJ2-4,TRBD2,TRBV6-6,many,CASSPKTSPIQYF,TGTGCCAGCAGTCCCAAGACTAGCCCCATTCAGTACTTC
TRBJ2-2,-,TRBV20-1,few,CSASGLVTGELFF,TGCAGTGCTAGTGGACTGGTCACCGGGGAGCTGTTTTTT
TRBJ2-7,-,TRBV6-5,few,CASSFSESLEQYF,TGTGCCAGCAGTTTTTCTGAATCGCTCGAGCAGTACTTC
TRBJ1-4,TRBD1,TRBV29-1,few,CSVDGTGAMATNEKLFF,TGCAGCGTTGACGGGACAGGGGCTATGGCAACTAATGAAAAACTGTTTTTT
TRBJ2-3,-,TRBV12-3/TRBV12-4,-,CASSLTSARGTDTQYF,TGTGCCAGCAGTCTTACCAGCGCCAGGGGCACAGATACGCAGTATTTT
TRBJ2-3,-,TRBV29-1,-,CSVAETPFTDTQYF,TGCAGCGTTGCCGAGACACCCTTCACAGATACGCAGTATTTT
TRBJ2-7,TRBD1,TRBV12-3/TRBV12-4,few,CASSPNRGVDEQYF,TGTGCCAGCAGTCCAAACAGGGGAGTCGACGAGCAGTACTTC
TRBJ1-5,-,TRBV7-2,many,CASSSGVGQPQHF,TGTGCCAGCAGCTCGGGAGTGGGCCAGCCCCAGCATTTT
TRBJ2-5,-,TRBV4-1,many,CASSQEVRVEETQYF,TGCGCCAGCAGCCAAGAGGTCAGGGTGGAGGAGACCCAGTACTTC
TRBJ2-7,TRBD2,TRBV20-1,-,CSARERGGGEQYF,TGCAGTGCTAGAGAGCGGGGGGGCGGTGAGCAGTACTTC
TRBJ2-5,TRBD1,TRBV5-1,-,CASSRRTGGEETQYF,TGCGCCAGCAGCCGCCGGACAGGGGGCGAGGAGACCCAGTACTTC
TRBJ1-6,-,TRBV5-1,-,CASSPKGQGGSPLHF,TGCGCCAGCAGCCCGAAGGGGCAGGGAGGGTCACCCCTCCACTTT
TRBJ2-7,-,TRBV5-1,few,CASSYTRTGAYEQYF,TGCGCCAGCAGCTACACTCGAACAGGAGCCTACGAGCAGTACTTC
TRBJ1-2,-,TRBV20-1,few,CSAGATENYGYTF,TGCAGTGCTGGGGCCACTGAAAACTATGGCTACACCTTC
TRBJ1-6,TRBD1,TRBV28,-,CASNYGRGNSPLHF,TGTGCCAGCAACTACGGCAGGGGGAATTCACCCCTCCACTTT
TRBJ1-5,-,TRBV4-1,many,CASSAGTDNQPQHF,TGCGCCAGCAGCGCCGGGACGGACAATCAGCCCCAGCATTTT
TRBJ2-7,TRBD2,TRBV7-2,-,CASSQSALAGGEQYF,TGTGCCAGCAGCCAGTCGGCGCTAGCGGGAGGGGAGCAGTACTTC
TRBJ1-1,-,TRBV29-1,few,CSVEQGWNTEAFF,TGCAGCGTTGAACAGGGCTGGAACACTGAAGCTTTCTTT
TRBJ2-7,-,TRBV28,-,CASMGAWGEQYF,TGTGCCAGCATGGGGGCATGGGGCGAGCAGTACTTC
TRBJ2-7,-,TRBV5-1,many,CASSLDGGPPYEQYF,TGCGCCAGCAGCTTGGATGGGGGACCACCCTACGAGCAGTACTTC
TRBJ1-2,-,TRBV20-1,-,CSARGVGYTF,TGCAGTGCTAGAGGGGTCGGCTACACCTTC
TRBJ2-4,-,TRBV24-1,few,CATSDLPGATQYF,TGTGCCACCAGTGACCTACCGGGGGCGACGCAGTACTTC
TRBJ1-1,-,TRBV20-1,-,CSAAGQSGTEAFF,TGCAGTGCTGCAGGGCAATCTGGGACTGAAGCTTTCTTT
TRBJ2-1,TRBD2,TRBV12-3/TRBV12-4,many,CASTYVSGASGEQFF,TGTGCCAGCACTTACGTTAGCGGGGCGTCGGGTGAGCAGTTCTTC
TRBJ2-7,-,TRBV11-2,-,CASSLAGPLKETRYF,TGTGCCAGCAGCTTAGCCGGTCCTTTGAAAGAGACCCGGTACTTC
TRBJ2-1,-,TRBV12-3/TRBV12-4,-,CASSEGGWIYNEQFF,TGTGCCAGCAGTGAGGGCGGTTGGATCTACAATGAGCAGTTCTTC
TRBJ2-7,-,TRBV29-1,many,CSVEGSSPYEQYF,TGCAGCGTTGAAGGGAGCAGCCCCTACGAGCAGTACTTC
TRBJ2-1,-,TRBV5-1,-,CASSYSSGHPTSEQFF,TGCGCCAGCAGCTACTCATCGGGACACCCTACGAGTGAGCAGTTCTTC
TRBJ2-7,-,TRBV7-9,many,CASSLFLEQYF,TGTGCCAGCAGCTTATTCCTCGAGCAGTACTTC
TRBJ2-1,-,TRBV4-1,-,CASSQDQGVNNEQFF,TGCGCCAGCAGCCAAGATCAGGGAGTAAACAATGAGCAGTTCTTC
TRBJ2-3,-,TRBV6-2/TRBV6-3,-,CASSYAFWSGSDTQYF,TGTGCCAGCAGTTACGCCTTTTGGAGTGGGTCAGATACGCAGTATTTT
TRBJ1-6,TRBD1,TRBV2,-,CASSVRTGGFSPLHF,TGTGCCAGCAGTGTGAGGACAGGGGGCTTCTCACCCCTCCACTTT
TRBJ1-2,TRBD1,TRBV29-1,-,CSVSGGGSAGYTF,TGCAGCGTCTCAGGGGGCGGATCTGCTGGCTACACCTTC
TRBJ2-5,-,TRBV5-5,few,CASSFYYGLQETQYF,TGTGCCAGCAGCTTCTATTACGGACTGCAAGAGACCCAGTACTTC
TRBJ2-5,-,TRBV6-1,few,CASSERSLAETQYF,TGTGCCAGCAGTGAAAGGTCATTAGCAGAGACCCAGTACTTC
TRBJ1-1,TRBD1,TRBV20-1,few,CSARTDRGTEAFF,TGCAGTGCTAGAACAGACAGGGGGACTGAAGCTTTCTTT
TRBJ1-2,-,TRBV9,-,CASSVPRKGTNYGYTF,TGTGCCAGCAGCGTACCCAGAAAGGGCACTAACTATGGCTACACCTTC